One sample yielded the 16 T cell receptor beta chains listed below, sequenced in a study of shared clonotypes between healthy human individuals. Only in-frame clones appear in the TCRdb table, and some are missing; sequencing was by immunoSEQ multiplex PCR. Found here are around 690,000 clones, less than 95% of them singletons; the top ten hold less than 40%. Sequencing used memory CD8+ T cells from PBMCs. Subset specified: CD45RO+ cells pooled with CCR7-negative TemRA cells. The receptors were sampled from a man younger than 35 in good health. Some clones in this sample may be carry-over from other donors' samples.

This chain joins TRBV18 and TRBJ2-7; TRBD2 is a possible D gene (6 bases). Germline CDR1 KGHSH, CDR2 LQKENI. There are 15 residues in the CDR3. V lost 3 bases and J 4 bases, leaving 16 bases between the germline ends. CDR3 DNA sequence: TGTGCCAGCTCACCGGAACTAGCAGCTAGTTACGAGCAGTACTTC. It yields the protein CASSPELAASYEQYF.

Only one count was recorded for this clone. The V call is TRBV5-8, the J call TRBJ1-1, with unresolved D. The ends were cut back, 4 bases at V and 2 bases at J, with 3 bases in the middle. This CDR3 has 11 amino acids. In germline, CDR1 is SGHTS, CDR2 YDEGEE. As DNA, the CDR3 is TGTGCCAGCAGCCACAACACTGAAGCTTTCTTT. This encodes CASSHNTEAFF.

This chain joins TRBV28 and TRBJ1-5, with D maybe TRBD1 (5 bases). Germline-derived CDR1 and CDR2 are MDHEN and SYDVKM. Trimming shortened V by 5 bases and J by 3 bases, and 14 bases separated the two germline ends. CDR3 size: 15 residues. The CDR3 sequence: CASSTLDKPNQPQHF. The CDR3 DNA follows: TGTGCCAGCAGTACCCTGGACAAGCCCAATCAGCCCCAGCATTTT.

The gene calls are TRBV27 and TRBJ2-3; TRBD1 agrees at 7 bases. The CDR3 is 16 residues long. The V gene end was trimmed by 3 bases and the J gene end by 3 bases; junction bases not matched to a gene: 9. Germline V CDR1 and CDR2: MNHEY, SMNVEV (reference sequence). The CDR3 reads CASSFQMTGTTDTQYF. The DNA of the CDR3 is TGTGCCAGCAGTTTCCAAATGACAGGGACAACAGATACGCAGTATTTT.

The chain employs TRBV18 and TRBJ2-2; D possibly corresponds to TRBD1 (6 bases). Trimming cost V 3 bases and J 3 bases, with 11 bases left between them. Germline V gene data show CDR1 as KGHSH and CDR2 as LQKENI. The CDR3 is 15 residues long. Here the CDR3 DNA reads TGTGCCAGCTCACCGTCAGGGGTTTACACCGGGGAGCTGTTTTTT. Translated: CASSPSGVYTGELFF.

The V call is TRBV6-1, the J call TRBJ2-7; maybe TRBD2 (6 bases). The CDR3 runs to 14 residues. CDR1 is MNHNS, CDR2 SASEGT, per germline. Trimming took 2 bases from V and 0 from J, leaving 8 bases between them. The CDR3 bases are TGTGCCAGCAGTGAACGGGGGAGCTCCTACGAGCAGTACTTC. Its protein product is CASSERGSSYEQYF.

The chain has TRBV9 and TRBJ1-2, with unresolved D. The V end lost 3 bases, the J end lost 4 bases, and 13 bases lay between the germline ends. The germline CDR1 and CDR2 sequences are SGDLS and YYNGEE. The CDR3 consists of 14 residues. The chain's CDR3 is CASSDPTSRYGYTF. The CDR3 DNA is TGTGCCAGCAGCGACCCGACCAGTCGCTATGGCTACACCTTC. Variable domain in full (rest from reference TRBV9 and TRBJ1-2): DSGVTQTPKHLITATGQRVTLRCSPRSGDLSVYWYQQSLDQGLQFLIQYYNGEERAKGNILERFSAQQFPDLHSELNLSSLELGDSALYFCASSDPTSRYGYTFGSGTRLTVV.

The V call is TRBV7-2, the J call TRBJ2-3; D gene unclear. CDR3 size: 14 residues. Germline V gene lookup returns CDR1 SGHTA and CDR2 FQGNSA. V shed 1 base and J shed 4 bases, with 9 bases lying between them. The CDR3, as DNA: TGTGCCAGCAGCTTAGGTGCTAGATCAGATACGCAGTATTTT. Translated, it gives CASSLGARSDTQYF.

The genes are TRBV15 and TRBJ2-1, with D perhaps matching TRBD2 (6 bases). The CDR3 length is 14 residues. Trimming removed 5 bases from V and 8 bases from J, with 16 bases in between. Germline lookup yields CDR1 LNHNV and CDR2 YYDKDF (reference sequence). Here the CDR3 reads CATSGGLVGHEQFF. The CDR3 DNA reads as TGTGCCACCAGCGGAGGGTTGGTGGGACATGAGCAGTTCTTC.

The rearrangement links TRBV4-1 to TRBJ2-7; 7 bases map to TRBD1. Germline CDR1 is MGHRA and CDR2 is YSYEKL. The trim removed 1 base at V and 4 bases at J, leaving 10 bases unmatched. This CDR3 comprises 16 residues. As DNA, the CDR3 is TGCGCCAGCAGCCAAGTCGGGACAGCGGTAGGATACGAGCAGTACTTC. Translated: CASSQVGTAVGYEQYF.

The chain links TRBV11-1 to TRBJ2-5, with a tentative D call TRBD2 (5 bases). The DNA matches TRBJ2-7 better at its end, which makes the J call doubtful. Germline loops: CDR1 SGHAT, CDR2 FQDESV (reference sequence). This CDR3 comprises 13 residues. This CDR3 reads CASSLTGVSEQYF. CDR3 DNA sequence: TGTGCCAGCAGCCTGACCGGGGTGAGCGAGCAGTACTTC.

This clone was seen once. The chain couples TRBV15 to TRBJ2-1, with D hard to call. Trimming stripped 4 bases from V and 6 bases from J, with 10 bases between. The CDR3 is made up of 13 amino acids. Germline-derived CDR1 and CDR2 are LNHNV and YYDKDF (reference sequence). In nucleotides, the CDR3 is TGTGCCACCAGCAATTGGCCTTCCAATGAGCAGTTCTTC. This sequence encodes CATSNWPSNEQFF.

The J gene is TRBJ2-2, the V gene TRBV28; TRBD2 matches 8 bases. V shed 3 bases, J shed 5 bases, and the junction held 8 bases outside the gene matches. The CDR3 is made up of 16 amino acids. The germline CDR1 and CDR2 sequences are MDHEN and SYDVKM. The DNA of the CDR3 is TGTGCCAGCAGTTTTTCTGCGGGAGGTGCAACCGGGGAGCTGTTTTTT. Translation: CASSFSAGGATGELFF.

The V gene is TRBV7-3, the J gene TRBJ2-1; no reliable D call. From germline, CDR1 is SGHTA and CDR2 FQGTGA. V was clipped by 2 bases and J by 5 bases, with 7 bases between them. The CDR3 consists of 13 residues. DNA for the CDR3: TGTGCCAGCAGCTTACCCCCTCACAATGAGCAGTTCTTC. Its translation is CASSLPPHNEQFF.

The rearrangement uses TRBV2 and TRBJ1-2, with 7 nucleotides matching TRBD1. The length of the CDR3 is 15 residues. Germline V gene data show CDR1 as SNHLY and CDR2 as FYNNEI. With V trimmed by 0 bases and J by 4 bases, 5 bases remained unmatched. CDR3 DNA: TGTGCCAGCAGTGAAGCGCCAGGGGGAAGCTATGGCTACACCTTC. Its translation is CASSEAPGGSYGYTF.

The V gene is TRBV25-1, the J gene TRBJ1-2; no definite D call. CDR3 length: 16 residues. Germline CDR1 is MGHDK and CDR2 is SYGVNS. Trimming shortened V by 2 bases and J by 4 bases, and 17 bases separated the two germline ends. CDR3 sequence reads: CASSEGFLWSAYGYTF. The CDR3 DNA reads TGTGCCAGCAGTGAAGGATTTCTTTGGTCGGCCTATGGCTACACCTTC.